Shown below are 13 T cell receptor beta chains from a single sample sequenced in a study of early T cells in non-severe SARS-CoV-2 infection. TCRdb independently ran MiXCR on the 5' RACE reads; one entry per CDR3 protein. The table has 55,000 to 70,000 distinct CDR3 sequences, roughly a tenth seen once. The sequenced sample consisted of whole blood. The receptors were sampled from an adult who was a healthcare worker with PCR-confirmed SARS-CoV-2 infection or an uninfected control (not recorded which).

This clonotype was seen many times. The J gene is TRBJ2-7, the V gene TRBV7-9, with no clear D. This CDR3 is 11 amino acids long. Trimming removed 1 base at V and 5 bases at J, with 3 bases between. From germline, CDR1 is SEHNR and CDR2 FQNEAQ (reference sequence). CDR3 loop: CASSLGNEQYF. The DNA for the CDR3 is TGTGCCAGCAGCTTAGGTAACGAGCAGTACTTC.

A remark on this clonotype: Given a much more abundant clone one base away, this may be a read error. The rearrangement joins TRBV27 to TRBJ1-2, with D perhaps TRBD1 (6 bases). The CDR3 is made up of 14 amino acids. V was clipped by 5 bases and J by 0 bases, with 10 bases between them. The V gene's germline CDR1 is MNHEY and CDR2 SMNVEV (reference sequence). As DNA, the CDR3 is TGTGCCAGCAGTGGGGGCAGGGCTAACTATGGCTACACCTTC. It yields the protein CASSGGRANYGYTF.

This chain connects TRBV7-2 to TRBJ2-3, with TRBD2 identical over 9 bases. The CDR3 is 14 amino acids. After removal of 3 bases from V and 4 bases from J, the junction contained 2 bases not matched to a gene. Per the germline V gene, CDR1 is SGHTA and CDR2 is FQGNSA. CDR3 nucleotides: TGTGCCAGCAGCTTTAGCGGGAGCCCAGATACGCAGTATTTT. Its protein is CASSFSGSPDTQYF.

The chain uses TRBV27 and TRBJ1-1; no reliable D call. V shed 4 bases and J shed 1 base, with 4 bases lying between them. Germline-derived CDR1 and CDR2 are MNHEY and SMNVEV (reference sequence). The CDR3 spans 12 residues. The CDR3 loop reads CASSSENTEAFF. The CDR3 region has the DNA TGTGCCAGCAGTTCGGAGAACACTGAAGCTTTCTTT.

This clonotype came up many times. The genes are TRBV25-1 and TRBJ1-1, with 11 positions matching TRBD1. CDR3 length: 15 residues. Trimming took 7 bases from V and 4 from J; bases not matched to a gene: 8. Germline lookup yields CDR1 MGHDK and CDR2 SYGVNS. The CDR3 here is CASNSDRGRVTEAFF. Written as DNA, the CDR3 is TGTGCCAGCAACTCGGACAGGGGGCGCGTCACTGAAGCTTTCTTT.

The rearrangement uses TRBV6-5 and TRBJ2-2; 8 nucleotides match TRBD1. The V gene's germline CDR1 is MNHEY and CDR2 SVGAGI. The CDR3 has 14 residues. J lost 7 bases, V lost 5 bases, and 6 bases had no gene match. CDR3 amino acids: CASSIQTGVGELFF. CDR3 nucleotides: TGTGCCAGCAGTATTCAGACAGGGGTCGGGGAGCTGTTTTTT.

In DNA, the CDR3 is TGTGCCAGCATCAAATCGCTAGCAGAGCAACCGTACTTC. Its protein is CASIKSLAEQPYF. This sequence joins TRBV7-6 and TRBJ2-7, with a weak D call TRBD2 (5 bases). This CDR3 has 13 residues. V lost 7 bases and J 12 bases, leaving 22 bases between the germline ends. Germline-derived CDR1 and CDR2 are SGHVS and FNYEAQ.

This clonotype appeared a few times. The CDR3 DNA is TGTGCCAGCAGCCTTTCGGGGGCCTCTAATGAAAAACTGTTTTTT. As protein: CASSLSGASNEKLFF. The J gene is TRBJ1-4, the V gene TRBV4-2; D perhaps matches TRBD1 (6 bases). CDR1 is LGHNA, CDR2 YNFKEQ, per germline. V lost 4 bases, J lost 3 bases, and 12 bases lay in between. The CDR3 spans 15 residues.

This clonotype is labeled medium-sized. DNA of the CDR3: TGTGCCAGCAGTTTGCGGTACGAGCAGTACTTC. Protein: CASSLRYEQYF. This chain joins TRBV6-6 and TRBJ2-7; D gene ambiguous. The CDR3 is 11 amino acids. From germline, CDR1 is MNHNY and CDR2 SVGAGI (reference sequence). Trimming shortened V by 4 bases and J by 4 bases, and 5 bases separated the two germline ends.

In its sample, this clonotype was seen many times. The gene calls are TRBV24-1 and TRBJ2-2, with 7 nucleotides matching TRBD2. V trimming: 3 bases; J trimming: 7 bases; junction bases outside the gene matches: 7. The CDR3 covers 15 residues. CDR1 and CDR2 (germline): KGHDR, SFDVKD. The CDR3 loop is CATSDPGLSGGELFF. As DNA, the CDR3 is TGTGCCACCAGTGATCCGGGACTATCGGGCGGGGAGCTGTTTTTT.

This clonotype was seen repeatedly, ten times or more. The rearrangement uses TRBV25-1 and TRBJ2-1; 7 bases align to TRBD1. Losses at the gene ends were 4 bases for V and 3 bases for J; bases not matched to a gene: 6. The CDR3 extends over 15 amino acids. CDR1 and CDR2 from the germline V gene are MGHDK and SYGVNS. The CDR3 DNA reads TGTGCCAGCAGTGGCCGGGACAGCCTCTACAATGAGCAGTTCTTC. Encoded protein: CASSGRDSLYNEQFF. The whole variable domain, remainder taken from reference TRBV25-1 and TRBJ2-1, is EADIYQTPRYLVIGTGKKITLECSQTMGHDKMYWYQQDPGMELHLIHYSYGVNSTEKGDLSSESTVSRIRTEHFPLTLESARPSHTSQYLCASSGRDSLYNEQFFGPGTRLTVL.

The chain uses TRBV12-3 or TRBV12-4 and TRBJ2-7; D is uncertain. Trimming stripped 2 bases from V and 2 bases from J, with 10 bases between. This CDR3 is built from 14 residues. The chain's CDR3 is CASSLTPRPYEQYF. In nucleotides, the CDR3 is TGTGCCAGCAGTTTAACGCCCAGGCCCTACGAGCAGTACTTC.

In its sample, this clonotype was seen a few times. The rearrangement joins TRBV5-1 to TRBJ2-5; 8 bases match TRBD2. Looked up from germline, CDR1 is SGHRS and CDR2 is YFSETQ. The CDR3 is 14 residues long. The trim removed 2 bases at V and 2 bases at J, leaving 2 bases unmatched. Here the CDR3 reads CASSFSGMQETQYF. The CDR3 DNA sequence: TGCGCCAGCAGCTTTAGCGGGATGCAAGAGACCCAGTACTTC. The variable domain in full, with the rest retrieved from reference TRBV5-1 and TRBJ2-5, is KAGVTQTPRYLIKTRGQQVTLSCSPISGHRSVSWYQQTPGQGLQFLFEYFSETQRNKGNFPGRFSGRQFSNSRSEMNVSTLELGDSALYLCASSFSGMQETQYFGPGTRLLVL.